This T cell receptor beta chain was recorded in a study of cytomegalovirus exposure and HLA in healthy donors. Participants comprised healthy donors of bone marrow. V dropped 1 base and J dropped 7; count of bases not matched to a gene: 4. CDR1 and CDR2 from the germline V gene are MGHRA and YSYEKL. The CDR3 is 14 amino acids. Researchers ran the PCR with 60 Vbeta and 13 Jbeta primers. Produced via immunoSEQ multiplex PCR; TCRdb's table is partial and in-frame only. The sample holds roughly 170,000 clones, approximately 80% seen once. The sequenced sample consisted of PBMCs. The sequence came from a man between 18 and 29 years old in good health and CMV-seronegative. The V gene is TRBV4-1, the J gene TRBJ1-3; 7 bases are shared with TRBD1. CDR3 DNA sequence: TGCGCCAGCAGCCAAGGCCCAGGGGGGAACACCATATATTTT. Translated: CASSQGPGGNTIYF.